The 6 T cell receptor beta chains given below trace back to one sample, sequenced in a study of technical replicates of blood from a few donors. Assay used: immunoSEQ multiplex PCR; TCRdb lists only in-frame clones, some missing. Of 80,000 to 95,000 clones in the sample, approximately 96% are singletons; the top ten hold 0.2% to 0.25%. The sequenced material came from T cells isolated from PBMCs. The origin of the receptors is a human donor in good health.

The genes are TRBV29-1 and TRBJ2-5; D remains unclear. V was shortened by 7 bases and J by 2 bases, with 20 bases between the two germline ends. CDR1 is SQVTM and CDR2 is ANQGSEA in the germline V gene. This CDR3 is built from 15 residues. The CDR3 loop reads CSGKDGLLTQETQYF. DNA for the CDR3: TGCAGCGGCAAAGATGGTTTACTAACGCAAGAGACCCAGTACTTC.

This clone was counted once. The rearrangement uses TRBV19 and TRBJ1-1; 9 nucleotides align to TRBD1. The trim removed 5 bases at V and 3 bases at J, leaving 16 bases unmatched. CDR3 length equals 18 residues. The germline V gene encodes CDR1 LNHDA and CDR2 SQIVND (reference sequence). CDR3 sequence reads: CASSDVIPGQGYDTEAFF. The CDR3 DNA follows: TGTGCCAGTAGTGATGTTATCCCTGGACAGGGGTACGACACTGAAGCTTTCTTT.

This chain joins TRBV6-1 and TRBJ2-5; tentatively, D is TRBD2 (6 bases). The CDR3 is made up of 14 amino acids. Per germline, CDR1 MNHNS and CDR2 SASEGT. The V end lost 3 bases, the J end lost 2 bases, and 10 bases lay between the germline ends. The CDR3, as DNA: TGTGCCAGCAGTGAGGGGACTTATCAAGAGACCCAGTACTTC. Residues: CASSEGTYQETQYF.

This chain uses TRBV19 with TRBJ1-1, with 8 nucleotides matching TRBD1. Germline CDR1 reads LNHDA; CDR2 reads SQIVND (reference sequence). The V gene end was trimmed by 8 bases and the J gene end by 6 bases; junction bases not matched to a gene: 11. This CDR3 is 14 amino acids long. CDR3 amino acids: CASYNRGEAAEAFF. CDR3 sequence (DNA): TGTGCCAGTTACAACAGGGGGGAAGCGGCTGAAGCTTTCTTT.

The V call is TRBV9, the J call TRBJ1-2; no firm D call. The CDR3 covers 14 residues. Germline V CDR1 and CDR2: SGDLS, YYNGEE. With 0 bases removed from V and 8 bases from J, the gap between germline ends came to 14 bases. The CDR3 region has the DNA TGTGCCAGCAGCGTAGGGCAGGTCGCTTACGGCTACACCTTC. It codes for CASSVGQVAYGYTF.

This chain joins TRBV27 and TRBJ2-7; 9 nucleotides agree with TRBD1. Germline V gene data show CDR1 as MNHEY and CDR2 as SMNVEV (reference sequence). V lost 4 bases and J lost 2; bases outside the gene matches: 3. The CDR3 contains 14 residues. CDR3 sequence reads: CASSSRDRAYEQYF. The CDR3 DNA sequence: TGTGCCAGCAGTTCCCGGGACAGGGCCTACGAGCAGTACTTC.